Following are 15 T cell receptor beta chains from one sample sequenced in a study of CD8 T cells in ankylosing spondylitis. Broader study findings: There was a TCR beta motif, made of eight highly homologous variants, that appeared characteristic of ankylosing spondylitis blood.

Their antigens are not known. TCRdb re-called the 5' RACE reads through MiXCR, storing one row per CDR3 protein. The table lists 750,000 to 850,000 distinct CDR3 sequences, around 11% of them singletons. The specimen was blood, either unsorted or a sorted T cell fraction (not recorded which). These receptors were collected from a male donor with ankylosing spondylitis.

V gene TRBV9 combines with J gene TRBJ2-5; 8 nucleotides agree with TRBD2. CDR1 and CDR2 from the germline V gene are SGDLS and YYNGEE. With 0 bases clipped from V and 4 bases from J, the junction kept 5 bases outside the gene matches. The CDR3 totals 15 residues. The CDR3 loop reads CASSVAPGGLETQYF. DNA of the CDR3: TGTGCCAGCAGCGTAGCTCCGGGAGGGCTAGAGACCCAGTACTTC.

The chain has TRBV28 and TRBJ1-4, with TRBD1 matching over 11 bases. V gave up 2 bases and J gave up 8 bases; unmatched junction bases: 10. This CDR3 comprises 17 residues. Germline values: CDR1 MDHEN, CDR2 SYDVKM. This chain's CDR3 is CASSLNPGQGAREKLFF. In nucleotides, the CDR3 is TGTGCCAGCAGTTTAAACCCCGGACAGGGGGCAAGAGAAAAACTGTTTTTT. The variable domain in full, completed from reference TRBV28 and TRBJ1-4, reads DVKVTQSSRYLVKRTGEKVFLECVQDMDHENMFWYRQDPGLGLRLIYFSYDVKMKEKGDIPEGYSVSREKKERFSLILESASTNQTSMYLCASSLNPGQGAREKLFFGSGTQLSVL.

On this clonotype: A junction boundary mismatches the germline segment, possibly from a read error. The V call is TRBV4-3, the J call TRBJ2-3; D is perhaps TRBD2 (6 bases). Germline lookup yields CDR1 LGHNA and CDR2 YSLEER. This CDR3 is 18 amino acids long. The DNA for the CDR3 is TGCGCCAGCAGCCAATATCCCTCCGGAATAGCGGCCACATATACGCAGTATTTT. It is translated as CASSQYPSGIAATYTQYF.

This clonotype has a count of ten or more. The V call is TRBV12-3 or TRBV12-4, the J call TRBJ1-1; D is unresolved. The germline V and J ends were trimmed by 6 bases and 4 bases, with 15 bases remaining between them. The CDR3 is made up of 14 amino acids. Here the CDR3 reads CASSWKVGLTEAFF. CDR3 nucleotide sequence: TGTGCCAGCAGCTGGAAGGTGGGTCTCACTGAAGCTTTCTTT.

The genes are TRBV20-1 and TRBJ2-1; either TRBD1 or TRBD2 may supply D (5 bases each). The CDR3 has 16 amino acids. Germline lookup yields CDR1 DFQATT and CDR2 SNEGSKA (reference sequence). V was shortened by 5 bases and J by 0 bases, with 17 bases between the two germline ends. CDR3 DNA: TGCAGTGCTTACGGGACGAAGCTTAGCTCCTACAATGAGCAGTTCTTC. Protein product: CSAYGTKLSSYNEQFF.

The V gene is TRBV20-1, the J gene TRBJ1-6; the match to TRBD1 covers 7 bases. This CDR3 is built from 16 residues. The ends lost 0 bases at V and 9 bases at J; junction bases unmatched: 11. Germline V gene sequence: CDR1 DFQATT, CDR2 SNEGSKA (reference sequence). CDR3 in amino acids: CSARDRPGQPGSPLHF. CDR3 bases: TGCAGTGCTAGAGATCGTCCGGGACAGCCAGGTTCACCCCTCCACTTT.

The chain carries TRBV6-2 or TRBV6-3 and TRBJ2-7; D is tentatively TRBD1 or TRBD2 (5 bases each). This CDR3 has 15 amino acids. V was clipped by 6 bases and J by 2 bases, with 17 bases between them. The germline V gene has CDR1 MNHEY and CDR2 SVGEGT. The CDR3 loop is CASSRRRGGAYEQYF. The CDR3 DNA sequence: TGTGCCAGCAGCCGACGTCGTGGGGGAGCCTACGAGCAGTACTTC.

This clonotype has just a few counts. The chain carries TRBV29-1 and TRBJ2-7; D perhaps matches TRBD1 (5 bases). Deletions cut 4 bases from V and 4 bases from J, with 14 bases between. This CDR3 is built from 13 residues. Germline V CDR1 and CDR2: SQVTM, ANQGSEA. The CDR3 nucleotides are TGCAGCGTTGGGGGCCTACTCCTTTACGAGCAGTACTTC. This sequence encodes CSVGGLLLYEQYF.

The chain employs TRBV30 and TRBJ2-6; D uncertain. V dropped 1 base and J dropped 5 bases, with 9 bases sitting between them. CDR1 is GTSNPN, CDR2 SVGIG, per germline (reference sequence). The CDR3 loop spans 14 amino acids. CDR3 nucleotide sequence: TGTGCCTGGAGTGACGAGACATGGGCCAACGTCCTGACTTTC. This gives the protein CAWSDETWANVLTF. The variable domain in full, with the rest retrieved from reference TRBV30 and TRBJ2-6, is SQTIHQWPATLVQPVGSPLSLECTVEGTSNPNLYWYRQAAGRGLQLLFYSVGIGQISSEVPQNLSASRPQDRQFILSSKKLLLSDSGFYLCAWSDETWANVLTFGAGSRLTVL.

In this sample, this clonotype turned up many times. The chain employs TRBV12-3 or TRBV12-4 and TRBJ2-3, with D perhaps TRBD1 (6 bases). The CDR3 has 16 amino acids. V lost 5 bases to trimming and J lost 0 bases, with 15 bases between them. The CDR3 DNA reads as TGTGCCAGCAGTATAAACAGGGTAACTAGCACAGATACGCAGTATTTT. Translated: CASSINRVTSTDTQYF.

This clonotype was observed at least ten times. This chain uses TRBV5-5 with TRBJ2-3; 9 bases match TRBD2. The germline V gene encodes CDR1 SGHKS and CDR2 YYEKEE (reference sequence). Trimming cost V 3 bases and J 2 bases; bases outside gene matches: 7. CDR3 size: 16 residues. The CDR3 DNA reads TGTGCCAGCAGCTCCGGAGCGGGAGGCTACACAGATACGCAGTATTTT. It translates to CASSSGAGGYTDTQYF.

V gene TRBV5-1 combines with J gene TRBJ2-5; possible D gene TRBD2, 5 bases. The CDR3 sequence is 14 residues long. Trimming took off 1 base at V and 3 bases at J, with 10 bases between the two ends. Germline lookup yields CDR1 SGHRS and CDR2 YFSETQ. CDR3: CASSLPRGKETQYF. The CDR3, as DNA: TGCGCCAGCAGCTTGCCCCGAGGGAAAGAGACCCAGTACTTC.

The chain joins TRBV29-1 to TRBJ2-1; TRBD2 might be the D (6 bases). The V end was cut by 5 bases, the J end by 4 bases, with 15 bases between. This CDR3 has 14 residues. The germline CDR1 and CDR2 sequences are SQVTM and ANQGSEA. The CDR3 DNA is TGCAGCGTTAACCGTGTAGGGAGGTACAATGAGCAGTTCTTC. Protein: CSVNRVGRYNEQFF.

In its sample, this clonotype was seen a few times. V is TRBV5-1 and J is TRBJ2-1; no reliable D call. The CDR3 runs to 18 residues. Trimming took off 2 bases at V and 8 bases at J, with 26 bases between the two ends. Germline CDR1 SGHRS, CDR2 YFSETQ. The CDR3 sequence: CASSFGNFVLLSPYEQFF. Here the CDR3 DNA reads TGCGCCAGCAGCTTTGGAAATTTCGTACTACTCTCCCCCTATGAGCAGTTCTTC.

This clonotype was detected only a few times. The rearrangement uses TRBV7-9 and TRBJ1-3; D is undetermined. The CDR3 sequence is 15 residues long. CDR1 is SEHNR, CDR2 FQNEAQ, per germline (reference sequence). Trimming removed 5 bases from V and 4 bases from J, with 15 bases in between. CDR3 loop: CASSPLAGSGNTIYF. Here the CDR3 DNA reads TGTGCCAGCAGCCCGTTAGCTGGTAGCGGAAACACCATATATTTT.